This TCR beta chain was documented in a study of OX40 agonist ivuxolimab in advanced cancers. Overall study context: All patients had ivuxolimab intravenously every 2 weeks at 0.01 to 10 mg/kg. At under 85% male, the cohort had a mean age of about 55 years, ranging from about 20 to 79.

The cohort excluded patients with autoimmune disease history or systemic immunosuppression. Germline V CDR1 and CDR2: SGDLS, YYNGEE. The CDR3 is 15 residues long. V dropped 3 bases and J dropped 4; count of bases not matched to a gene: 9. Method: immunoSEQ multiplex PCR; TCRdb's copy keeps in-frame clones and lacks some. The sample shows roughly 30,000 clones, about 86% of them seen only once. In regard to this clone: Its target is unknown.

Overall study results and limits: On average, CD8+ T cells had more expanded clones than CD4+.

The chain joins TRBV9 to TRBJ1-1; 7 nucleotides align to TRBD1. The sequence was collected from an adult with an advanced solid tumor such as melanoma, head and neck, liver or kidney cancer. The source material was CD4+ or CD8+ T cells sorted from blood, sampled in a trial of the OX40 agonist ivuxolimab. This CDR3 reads CASSAEEGAFTEAFF. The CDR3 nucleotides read TGTGCCAGCAGCGCCGAGGAGGGGGCTTTCACTGAAGCTTTCTTT.